Listed here is a single TCR beta chain. One entry per CDR3 protein, called by TCRdb with MiXCR from the 5' RACE reads. The sample yields about 720,000 distinct CDR3 sequences, roughly 18% seen once. The data are from a study of identical twins. Germline V gene sequence: CDR1 MNHEY, CDR2 SMNVEV (reference sequence). CDR3 length equals 15 residues. Trimming took off 4 bases at V and 2 bases at J, with 9 bases between the two ends. The sample also formed part of further work on T cells expressing NK-cell markers.

The chain couples TRBV27 to TRBJ2-6, with D possibly TRBD1 on 6 matching bases. The source material was PBMCs. This clonotype originated in a woman under 30 in good health. The CDR3 region has the DNA TGTGCCAGCAGTTCCCGACAGGCTGGGGCCAACGTCCTGACTTTC. Translating gives CASSSRQAGANVLTF.